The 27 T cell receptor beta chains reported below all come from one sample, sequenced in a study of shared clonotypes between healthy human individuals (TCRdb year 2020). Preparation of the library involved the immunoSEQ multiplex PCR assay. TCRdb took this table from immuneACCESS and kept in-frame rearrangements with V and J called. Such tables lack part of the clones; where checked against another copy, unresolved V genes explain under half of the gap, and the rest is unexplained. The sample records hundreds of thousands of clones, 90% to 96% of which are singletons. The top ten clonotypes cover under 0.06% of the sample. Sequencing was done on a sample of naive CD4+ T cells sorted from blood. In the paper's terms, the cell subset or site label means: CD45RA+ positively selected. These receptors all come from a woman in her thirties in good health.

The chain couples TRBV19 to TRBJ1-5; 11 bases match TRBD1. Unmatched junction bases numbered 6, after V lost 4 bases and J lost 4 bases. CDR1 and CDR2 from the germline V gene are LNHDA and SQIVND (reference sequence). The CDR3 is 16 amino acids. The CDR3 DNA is TGTGCCAGTAGTAAACCGGGACAGGGGGATAATCAGCCCCAGCATTTT. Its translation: CASSKPGQGDNQPQHF.

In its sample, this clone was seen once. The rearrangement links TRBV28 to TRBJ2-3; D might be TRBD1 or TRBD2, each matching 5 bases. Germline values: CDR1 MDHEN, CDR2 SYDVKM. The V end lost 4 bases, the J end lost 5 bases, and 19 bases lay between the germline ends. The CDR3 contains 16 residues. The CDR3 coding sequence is TGTGCCAGCAGTTCGAATCCGGGACGGCCTCGAGATACGCAGTATTTT. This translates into CASSSNPGRPRDTQYF.

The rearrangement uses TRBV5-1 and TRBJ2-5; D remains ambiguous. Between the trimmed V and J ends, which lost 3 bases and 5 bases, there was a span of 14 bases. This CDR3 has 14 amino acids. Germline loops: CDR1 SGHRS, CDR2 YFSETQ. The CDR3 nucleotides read TGCGCCAGCAGCTCGAGTCTTACGTGGGAGACCCAGTACTTC. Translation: CASSSSLTWETQYF.

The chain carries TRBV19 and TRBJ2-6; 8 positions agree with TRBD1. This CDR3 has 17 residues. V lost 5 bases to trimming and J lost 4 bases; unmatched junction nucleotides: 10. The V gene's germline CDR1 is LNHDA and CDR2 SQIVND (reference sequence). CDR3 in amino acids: CASSPGTGHRGANVLTF. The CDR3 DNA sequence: TGTGCCAGTAGTCCCGGGACAGGCCACCGGGGGGCCAACGTCCTGACTTTC.

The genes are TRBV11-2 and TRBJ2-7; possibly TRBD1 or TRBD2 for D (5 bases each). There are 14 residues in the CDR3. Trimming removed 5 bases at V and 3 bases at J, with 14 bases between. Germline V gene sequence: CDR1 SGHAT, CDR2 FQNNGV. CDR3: CASSTPRGDYEQYF. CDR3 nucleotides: TGTGCCAGCAGCACCCCCCGAGGGGACTACGAGCAGTACTTC.

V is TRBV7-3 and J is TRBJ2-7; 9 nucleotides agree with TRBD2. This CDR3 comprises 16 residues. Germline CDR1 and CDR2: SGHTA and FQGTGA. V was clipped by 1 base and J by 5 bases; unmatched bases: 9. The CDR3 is CASSLSSAGGSHEQYF. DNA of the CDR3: TGTGCCAGCAGCTTAAGCTCCGCGGGAGGGTCCCACGAGCAGTACTTC.

CDR3 sequence: CASSPSGGIELFF. CDR3 nucleotides: TGCGCCAGCAGTCCTAGCGGGGGGATAGAGCTGTTTTTT. This chain uses TRBV5-1 with TRBJ2-2; 11 nucleotides agree with TRBD2. The CDR3 length is 13 residues. Germline CDR1 reads SGHRS; CDR2 reads YFSETQ. The V and J ends lost 5 bases and 11 bases, in that order; junction bases with no gene match: 5.

This CDR3 is CASSLGRTSKLGYEQYF. The CDR3 DNA sequence: TGTGCCAGCAGCCTCGGGCGGACTAGTAAACTTGGCTACGAGCAGTACTTC. The rearrangement uses TRBV7-2 and TRBJ2-7; 7 positions agree with TRBD2. After removal of 5 bases from V and 3 bases from J, the junction contained 16 bases not matched to a gene. CDR3 size: 17 residues. The V gene's germline CDR1 is SGHTA and CDR2 FQGNSA.

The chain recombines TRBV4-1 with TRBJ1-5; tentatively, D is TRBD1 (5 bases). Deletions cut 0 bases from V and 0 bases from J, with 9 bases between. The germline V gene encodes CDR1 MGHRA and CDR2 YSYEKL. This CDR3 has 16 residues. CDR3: CASSQDQGYSNQPQHF. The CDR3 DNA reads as TGCGCCAGCAGCCAAGATCAGGGATATAGCAATCAGCCCCAGCATTTT.

This chain's CDR3 is CASSRAAFGVQETQYF. CDR3 in DNA: TGTGCCAGCAGCCGTGCGGCCTTTGGTGTACAAGAGACCCAGTACTTC. The gene calls are TRBV11-3 and TRBJ2-5; D unclear. Germline V CDR1 and CDR2: SGHNT, YENEEA. V gave up 5 bases and J gave up 2 bases, with 18 bases separating them. CDR3 length: 16 amino acids.

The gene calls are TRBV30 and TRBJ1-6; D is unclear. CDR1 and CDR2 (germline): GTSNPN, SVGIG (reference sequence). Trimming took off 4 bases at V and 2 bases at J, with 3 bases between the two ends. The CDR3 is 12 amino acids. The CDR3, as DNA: TGTGCCTGGAAGGCCTATAATTCACCCCTCCACTTT. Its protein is CAWKAYNSPLHF.

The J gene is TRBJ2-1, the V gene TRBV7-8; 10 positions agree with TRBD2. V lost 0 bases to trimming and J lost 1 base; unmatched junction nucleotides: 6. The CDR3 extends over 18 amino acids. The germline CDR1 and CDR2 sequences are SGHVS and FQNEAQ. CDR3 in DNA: TGTGCCAGCAGCTTAGCGGGTCTAGCGGGAGTTTCCTACAATGAGCAGTTCTTC. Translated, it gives CASSLAGLAGVSYNEQFF. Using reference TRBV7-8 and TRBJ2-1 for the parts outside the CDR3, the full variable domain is GAGVSQSPRYKVAKRGQDVALRCDPISGHVSLFWYQQALGQGPEFLTYFQNEAQLDKSGLPSDRFFAERPEGSVSTLKIQRTQQEDSAVYLCASSLAGLAGVSYNEQFFGPGTRLTVL.

The DNA of the CDR3 is TGTGCCATCGAAGGACAGGGGGCTGGCGAGCAGTACTTC. Translated, it gives CAIEGQGAGEQYF. The J gene is TRBJ2-7, the V gene TRBV10-3; 11 bases match TRBD1. CDR3 length: 13 amino acids. V shed 8 bases and J 6 bases; nucleotides not matched to a gene: 6. Germline V CDR1 and CDR2: ENHRY, SYGVKD.

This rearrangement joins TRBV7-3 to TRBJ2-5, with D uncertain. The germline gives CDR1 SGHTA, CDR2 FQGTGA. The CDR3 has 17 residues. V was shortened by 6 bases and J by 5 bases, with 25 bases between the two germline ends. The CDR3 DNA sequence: TGTGCCAGCAGTTATCGAAGTCGGTTCTCTTTGGGGGAGACCCAGTACTTC. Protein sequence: CASSYRSRFSLGETQYF.

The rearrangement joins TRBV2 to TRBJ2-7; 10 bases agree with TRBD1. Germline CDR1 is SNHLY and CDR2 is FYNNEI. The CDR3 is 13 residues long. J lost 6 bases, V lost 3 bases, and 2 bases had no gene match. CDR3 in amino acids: CASSDWDRGEQYF. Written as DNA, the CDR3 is TGTGCCAGCAGTGATTGGGACAGGGGCGAGCAGTACTTC. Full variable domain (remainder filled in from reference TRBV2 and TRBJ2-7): EPEVTQTPSHQVTQMGQEVILRCVPISNHLYFYWYRQILGQKVEFLVSFYNNEISEKSEIFDDQFSVERPDGSNFTLKIRSTKLEDSAMYFCASSDWDRGEQYFGPGTRLTVT.

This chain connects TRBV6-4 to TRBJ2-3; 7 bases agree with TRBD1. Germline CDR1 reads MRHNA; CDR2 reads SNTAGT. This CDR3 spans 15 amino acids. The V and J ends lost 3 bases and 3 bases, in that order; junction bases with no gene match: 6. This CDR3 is CASSEGGAKTDTQYF. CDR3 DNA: TGTGCCAGCAGTGAAGGGGGCGCGAAAACAGATACGCAGTATTTT.

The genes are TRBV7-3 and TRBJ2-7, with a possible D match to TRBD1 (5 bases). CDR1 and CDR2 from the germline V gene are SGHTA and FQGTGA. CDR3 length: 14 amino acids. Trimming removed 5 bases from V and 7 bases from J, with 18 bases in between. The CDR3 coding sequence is TGTGCCAGCAGCCCCTCCCAGGGTGTAGGGGAGCAGTACTTC. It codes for CASSPSQGVGEQYF.

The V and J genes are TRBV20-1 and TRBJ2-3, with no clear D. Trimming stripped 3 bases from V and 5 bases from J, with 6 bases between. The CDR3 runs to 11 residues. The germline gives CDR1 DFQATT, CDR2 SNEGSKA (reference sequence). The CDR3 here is CSASSGDTQYF. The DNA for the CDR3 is TGCAGTGCTAGTTCCGGAGATACGCAGTATTTT.

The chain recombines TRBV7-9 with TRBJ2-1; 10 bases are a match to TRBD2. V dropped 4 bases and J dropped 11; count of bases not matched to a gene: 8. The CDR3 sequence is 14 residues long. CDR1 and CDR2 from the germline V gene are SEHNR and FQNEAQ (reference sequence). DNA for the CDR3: TGTGCCAGCAGCTCAACCGGGACTAGCGAGAAGCAGTTCTTC. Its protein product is CASSSTGTSEKQFF.

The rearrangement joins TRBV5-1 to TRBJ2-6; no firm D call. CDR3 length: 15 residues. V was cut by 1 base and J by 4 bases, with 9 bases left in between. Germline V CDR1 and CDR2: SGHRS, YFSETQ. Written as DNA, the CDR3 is TGCGCCAGCAGCTTGTGGACCATCGGGGCCAACGTCCTGACTTTC. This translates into CASSLWTIGANVLTF.

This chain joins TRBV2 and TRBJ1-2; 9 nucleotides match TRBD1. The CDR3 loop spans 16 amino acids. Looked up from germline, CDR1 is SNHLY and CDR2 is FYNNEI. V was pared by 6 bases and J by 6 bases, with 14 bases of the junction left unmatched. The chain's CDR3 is CASSDTGTGFMNGYTF. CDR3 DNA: TGTGCCAGCAGCGACACCGGGACAGGGTTTATGAATGGCTACACCTTC.

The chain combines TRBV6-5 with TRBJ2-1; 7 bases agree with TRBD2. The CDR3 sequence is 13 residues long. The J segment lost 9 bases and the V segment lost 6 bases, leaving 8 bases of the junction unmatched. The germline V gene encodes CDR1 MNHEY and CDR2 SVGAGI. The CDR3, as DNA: TGTGCCAGCAGGACAACTAGCGAGGGTGAGCAGTTCTTC. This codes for CASRTTSEGEQFF.

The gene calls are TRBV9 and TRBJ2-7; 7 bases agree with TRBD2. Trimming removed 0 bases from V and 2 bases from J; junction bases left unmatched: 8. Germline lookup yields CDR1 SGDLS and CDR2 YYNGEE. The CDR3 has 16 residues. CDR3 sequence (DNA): TGTGCCAGCAGCGTAGATTATGATGCGGGAGCCTACGAGCAGTACTTC. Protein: CASSVDYDAGAYEQYF. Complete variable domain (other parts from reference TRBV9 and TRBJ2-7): DSGVTQTPKHLITATGQRVTLRCSPRSGDLSVYWYQQSLDQGLQFLIQYYNGEERAKGNILERFSAQQFPDLHSELNLSSLELGDSALYFCASSVDYDAGAYEQYFGPGTRLTVT.

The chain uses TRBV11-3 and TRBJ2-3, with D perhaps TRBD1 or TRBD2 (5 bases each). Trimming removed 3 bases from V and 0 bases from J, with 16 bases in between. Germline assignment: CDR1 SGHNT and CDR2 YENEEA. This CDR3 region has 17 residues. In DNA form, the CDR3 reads TGTGCCAGCAGCTTCGGGTCGGGACCAGTGAGCACAGATACGCAGTATTTT. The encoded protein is CASSFGSGPVSTDTQYF.

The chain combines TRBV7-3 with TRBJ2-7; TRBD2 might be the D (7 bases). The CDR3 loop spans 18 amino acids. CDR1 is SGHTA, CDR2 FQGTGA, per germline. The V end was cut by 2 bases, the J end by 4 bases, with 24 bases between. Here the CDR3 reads CASSLFGGSMGAGYEQYF. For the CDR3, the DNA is TGTGCCAGCAGCTTATTCGGCGGGAGCATGGGGGCAGGATACGAGCAGTACTTC.

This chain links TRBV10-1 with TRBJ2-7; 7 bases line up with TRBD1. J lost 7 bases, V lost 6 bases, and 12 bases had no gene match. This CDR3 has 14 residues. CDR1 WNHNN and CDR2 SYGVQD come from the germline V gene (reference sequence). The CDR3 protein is CASSRHGTASEQYF. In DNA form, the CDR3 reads TGCGCCAGCAGCCGCCACGGGACAGCTAGTGAGCAGTACTTC.

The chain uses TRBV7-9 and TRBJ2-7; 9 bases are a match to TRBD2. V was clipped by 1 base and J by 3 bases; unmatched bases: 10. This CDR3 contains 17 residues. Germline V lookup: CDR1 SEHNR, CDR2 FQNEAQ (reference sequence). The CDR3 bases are TGTGCCAGCAGCTTAGGGGTTCGGCGGGAGGGAAGCTACGAGCAGTACTTC. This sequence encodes CASSLGVRREGSYEQYF.